The sequence of this T cell receptor (beta chain) was determined in a study of blood T cells in healthy people across ages. Study context: For every two T cells, template switching captured about one barcoded beta molecule. Study-level points and caveats: Both naive CD4+ cell counts and diversity were greater in long-lived donors than in aged donors. Diversity estimates from one million T cells were considered underestimates.

This CDR3 is 16 amino acids long. J gave up 2 bases and V 7 bases, and 11 bases lay outside the gene matches. CDR1 and CDR2 (germline): MNHEY, SVGEGT. This clonotype occurred a few times. Antigen specificity is unknown. Alongside a J-beta primer mix, a sample-barcoded 5' primer served in a second PCR lasting about 7 to 12 cycles. Each CDR3 protein is one row after TCRdb ran MiXCR on the 5' RACE reads. The top ten hold more than 2% of the sample, which has over 1.5 million distinct CDR3 sequences, 40% to 55% seen once. The rearrangement links TRBV6-2 or TRBV6-3 to TRBJ2-1; 7 bases agree with TRBD1. Source material: blood. This receptor was taken from a woman aged 40 to 49 in good health. CDR3 residues: CASTLLRGPPYNEQFF. The CDR3 nucleotides are TGTGCCAGCACCCTCTTGAGGGGGCCCCCCTACAATGAGCAGTTCTTC.